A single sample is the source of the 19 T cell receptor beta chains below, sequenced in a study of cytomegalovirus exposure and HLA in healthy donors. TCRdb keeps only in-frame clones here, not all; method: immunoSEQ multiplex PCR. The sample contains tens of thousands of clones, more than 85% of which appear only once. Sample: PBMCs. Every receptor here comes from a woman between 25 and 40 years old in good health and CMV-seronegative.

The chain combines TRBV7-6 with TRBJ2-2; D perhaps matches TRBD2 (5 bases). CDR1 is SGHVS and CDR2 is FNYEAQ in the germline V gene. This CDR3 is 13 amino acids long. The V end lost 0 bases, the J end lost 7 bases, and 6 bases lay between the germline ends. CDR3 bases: TGTGCCAGCAGCTTAGCCGGGGACGGGGAGCTGTTTTTT. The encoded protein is CASSLAGDGELFF.

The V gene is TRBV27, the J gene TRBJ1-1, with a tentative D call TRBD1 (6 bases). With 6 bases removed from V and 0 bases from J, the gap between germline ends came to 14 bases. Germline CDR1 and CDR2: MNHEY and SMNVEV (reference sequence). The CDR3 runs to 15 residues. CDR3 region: CASSTTGTMNTEAFF. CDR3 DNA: TGTGCCAGCAGCACAACCGGGACAATGAACACTGAAGCTTTCTTT.

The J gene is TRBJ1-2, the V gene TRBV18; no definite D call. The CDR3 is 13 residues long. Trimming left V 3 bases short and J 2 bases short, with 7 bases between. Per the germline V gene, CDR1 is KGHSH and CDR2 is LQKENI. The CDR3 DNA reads TGTGCCAGCTCACCGACGGAGAACTATGGCTACACCTTC. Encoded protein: CASSPTENYGYTF.

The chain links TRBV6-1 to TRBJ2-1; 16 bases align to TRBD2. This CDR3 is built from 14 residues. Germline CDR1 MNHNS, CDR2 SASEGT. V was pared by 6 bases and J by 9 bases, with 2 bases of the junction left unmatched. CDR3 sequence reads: CASRGTSGRGEQFF. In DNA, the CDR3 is TGTGCCAGCAGGGGGACTAGCGGGAGGGGTGAGCAGTTCTTC.

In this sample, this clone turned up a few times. The CDR3: CASSYVERGGELFF. In nucleotides, the CDR3 is TGTGCCAGCAGTTACGTCGAGCGGGGAGGGGAGCTGTTTTTT. The V and J genes are TRBV6-6 and TRBJ2-2; 7 bases align to TRBD2. CDR1 and CDR2 (germline): MNHNY, SVGAGI (reference sequence). The ends lost 2 bases at V and 8 bases at J; junction bases unmatched: 5. CDR3 length: 14 amino acids.

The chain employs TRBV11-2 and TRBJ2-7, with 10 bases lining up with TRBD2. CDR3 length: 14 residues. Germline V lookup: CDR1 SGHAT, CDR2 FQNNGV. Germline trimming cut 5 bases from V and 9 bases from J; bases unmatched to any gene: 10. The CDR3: CASSLIRTSGGQYF. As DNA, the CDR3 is TGTGCCAGCAGCCTCATAAGGACTAGCGGCGGGCAGTACTTC. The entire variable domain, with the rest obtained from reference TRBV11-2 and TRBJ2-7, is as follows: EAGVAQSPRYKIIEKRQSVAFWCNPISGHATLYWYQQILGQGPKLLIQFQNNGVVDDSQLPKDRFSAERLKGVDSTLKIQPAKLEDSAVYLCASSLIRTSGGQYFGPGTRLTVT.

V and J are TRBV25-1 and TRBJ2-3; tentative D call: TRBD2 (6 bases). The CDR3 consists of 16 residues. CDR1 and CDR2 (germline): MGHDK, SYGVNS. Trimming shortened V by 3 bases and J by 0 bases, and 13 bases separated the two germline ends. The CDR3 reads CASSDGTHASTDTQYF. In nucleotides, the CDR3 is TGTGCCAGCAGTGACGGGACTCACGCTAGCACAGATACGCAGTATTTT.

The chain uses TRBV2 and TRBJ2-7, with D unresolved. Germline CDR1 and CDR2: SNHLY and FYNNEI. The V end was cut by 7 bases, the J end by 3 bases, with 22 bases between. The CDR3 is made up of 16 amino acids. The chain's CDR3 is CASKQLLIARGYEQYF. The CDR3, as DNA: TGTGCCAGCAAGCAACTATTGATCGCCAGAGGCTACGAGCAGTACTTC.

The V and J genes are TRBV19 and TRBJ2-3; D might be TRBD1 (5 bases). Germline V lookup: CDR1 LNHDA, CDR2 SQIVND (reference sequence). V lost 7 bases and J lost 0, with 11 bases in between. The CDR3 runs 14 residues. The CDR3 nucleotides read TGTGCCAGTATCCCCCAGGGCAGCACAGATACGCAGTATTTT. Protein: CASIPQGSTDTQYF.

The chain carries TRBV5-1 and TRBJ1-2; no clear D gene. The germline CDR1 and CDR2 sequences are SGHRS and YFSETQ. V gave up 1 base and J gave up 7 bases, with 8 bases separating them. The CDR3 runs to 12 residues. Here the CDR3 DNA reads TGCGCCAGCAGCTTGACCGACTTTGGCTACACCTTC. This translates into CASSLTDFGYTF. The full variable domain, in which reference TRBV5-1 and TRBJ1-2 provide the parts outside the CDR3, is KAGVTQTPRYLIKTRGQQVTLSCSPISGHRSVSWYQQTPGQGLQFLFEYFSETQRNKGNFPGRFSGRQFSNSRSEMNVSTLELGDSALYLCASSLTDFGYTFGSGTRLTVV.

The CDR3 is CASSTKIQGGSGNTIYF. The DNA for the CDR3 is TGTGCCAGCAGCACAAAAATTCAGGGGGGCTCTGGAAACACCATATATTTT. The J gene is TRBJ1-3, the V gene TRBV5-4; 7 nucleotides align to TRBD1. This CDR3 has 17 residues. Germline assignment: CDR1 SGHNT and CDR2 YYREEE (reference sequence). V shed 4 bases, J shed 0 bases, and the junction held 10 bases outside the gene matches.

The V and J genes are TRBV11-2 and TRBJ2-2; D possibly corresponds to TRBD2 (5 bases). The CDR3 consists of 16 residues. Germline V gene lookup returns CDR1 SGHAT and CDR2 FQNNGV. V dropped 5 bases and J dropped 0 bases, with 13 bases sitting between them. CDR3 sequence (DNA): TGTGCCAGCAGCCCCGGGGTAGCGACGAACACCGGGGAGCTGTTTTTT. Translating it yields CASSPGVATNTGELFF.

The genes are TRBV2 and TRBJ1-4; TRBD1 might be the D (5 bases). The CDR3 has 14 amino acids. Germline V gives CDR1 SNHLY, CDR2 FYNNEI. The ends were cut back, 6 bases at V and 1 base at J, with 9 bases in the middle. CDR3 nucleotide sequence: TGTGCCAGCAGCCTTGACAGAACTAATGAAAAACTGTTTTTT. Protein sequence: CASSLDRTNEKLFF.

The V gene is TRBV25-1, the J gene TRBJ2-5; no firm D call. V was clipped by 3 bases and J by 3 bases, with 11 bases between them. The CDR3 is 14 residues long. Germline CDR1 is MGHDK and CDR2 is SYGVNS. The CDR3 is CASSETEHKETQYF. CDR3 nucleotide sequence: TGTGCCAGCAGTGAGACTGAACATAAAGAGACCCAGTACTTC.

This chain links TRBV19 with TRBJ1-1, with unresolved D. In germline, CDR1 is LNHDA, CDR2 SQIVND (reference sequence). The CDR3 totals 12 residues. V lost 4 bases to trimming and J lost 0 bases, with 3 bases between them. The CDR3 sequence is CASSTLNTEAFF. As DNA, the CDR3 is TGTGCCAGTAGTACGTTGAACACTGAAGCTTTCTTT.

CDR3: CASSVGDQETQYF. For the CDR3, the DNA is TGCGCCAGCAGCGTTGGAGACCAAGAGACCCAGTACTTC. The chain couples TRBV5-1 to TRBJ2-5, with D hard to call. V lost 4 bases and J 0 bases, leaving 7 bases between the germline ends. CDR1 is SGHRS and CDR2 is YFSETQ in the germline V gene. The CDR3 runs 13 residues.

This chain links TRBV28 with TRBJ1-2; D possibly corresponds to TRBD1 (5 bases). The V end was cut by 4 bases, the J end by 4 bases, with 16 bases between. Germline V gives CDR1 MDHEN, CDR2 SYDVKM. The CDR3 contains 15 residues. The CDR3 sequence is CASSSSGTAGYGYTF. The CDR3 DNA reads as TGTGCCAGCAGTTCCTCCGGGACTGCCGGCTATGGCTACACCTTC.

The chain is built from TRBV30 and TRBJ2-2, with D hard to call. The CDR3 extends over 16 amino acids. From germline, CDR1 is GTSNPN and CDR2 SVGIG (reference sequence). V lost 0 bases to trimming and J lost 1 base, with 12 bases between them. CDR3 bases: TGTGCCTGGAGTGTAGTGCGGCTCCTGAACACCGGGGAGCTGTTTTTT. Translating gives CAWSVVRLLNTGELFF.

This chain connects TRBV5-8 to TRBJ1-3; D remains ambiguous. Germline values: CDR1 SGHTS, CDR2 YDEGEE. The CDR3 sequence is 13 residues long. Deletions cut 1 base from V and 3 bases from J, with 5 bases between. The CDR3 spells CASSLRVGNTIYF. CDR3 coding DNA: TGTGCCAGCAGCTTGAGAGTTGGAAACACCATATATTTT.